This TCR beta chain originates from a study of cytomegalovirus exposure and HLA in healthy donors. Comment on this clone: Its antigen is currently unknown.

The repertoire was sequenced with immunoSEQ multiplex PCR; TCRdb's copy has only in-frame clones and lacks some. This repertoire shows approximately 46,000 clones, approximately 90% found once; its top ten account for 1.4% to 1.5%. The germline V gene encodes CDR1 SGHRS and CDR2 YFSETQ. The length of the CDR3 is 17 residues. Germline trimming cut 0 bases from V and 7 bases from J; bases unmatched to any gene: 14. General study results and limits: It was found in a later analysis that first-cohort TCR clusters tended to co-occur in the approximately 130 validation repertoires.

Specimen: PBMCs. V and J are TRBV5-1 and TRBJ2-7; 9 bases are shared with TRBD1. This receptor was taken from a young man in good health and CMV-seronegative. CDR3 DNA: TGCGCCAGCAGCTTGGGCTTCGGGACAGGGTTGTTTGAAGAGCAGTACTTC. Amino acids: CASSLGFGTGLFEEQYF.